These T cell receptor beta chains were read from a single sample in a study of CD8+ T cells in alopecia areata. The method was immunoSEQ multiplex PCR; TCRdb's version includes in-frame clones alone and lacks a portion of them. Of 180,000 or so clones in the sample, approximately 55% were seen once. Material: CD8+ T cells sorted from blood, obtained at week 24, from a patient treated with tofacitinib. These receptors were collected from a human donor with alopecia areata. The CDR3 runs from the conserved cysteine through the conserved F or W. The D gene is left open where the match is weak. Clone size is stated in some rows and not others, as once, few, many or a class when expanded.

cdr3_length: 15
clone_size: NA
v_call: TRBV5-1
j_call: TRBJ2-2
d_call: TRBD1
cdr3_nt: TGCGCCAGCAGCCCAGGACAGGGGAGCACCGGGGAGCTGTTTTTT
cdr3_aa: CASSPGQGSTGELFF

cdr3_length: 11
clone_size: few
v_call: TRBV7-2
j_call: TRBJ2-3
d_call: NA
cdr3_nt: TGTGCCAGCAGCGCCACCCCAGTACAGTATTTT
cdr3_aa: CASSATPVQYF

cdr3_length: 12
clone_size: few
v_call: TRBV30
j_call: TRBJ2-1
d_call: NA
cdr3_nt: TGTGCCTGGAGTGCGCGGGCAATGCAGCAGTTCTTC
cdr3_aa: CAWSARAMQQFF

cdr3_length: 15
clone_size: NA
v_call: TRBV7-2
j_call: TRBJ2-1
d_call: NA
cdr3_nt: TGTGCCAGCAGCTTAGAGCCTAGTCCCTACAATGAGCAGTTCTTC
cdr3_aa: CASSLEPSPYNEQFF

cdr3_length: 14
clone_size: few
v_call: TRBV7-9
j_call: TRBJ1-2
d_call: NA
cdr3_nt: TGTGCCAGCAGCTCGACAGAATCTAACTATGGCTACACCTTC
cdr3_aa: CASSSTESNYGYTF

cdr3_length: 10
clone_size: NA
v_call: TRBV29-1
j_call: TRBJ1-2
d_call: NA
cdr3_nt: TGCAGCGTTGACTCGCTGGGCTACACCTTC
cdr3_aa: CSVDSLGYTF

cdr3_length: 11
clone_size: NA
v_call: TRBV19
j_call: TRBJ2-1
d_call: NA
cdr3_nt: TGTGCCACAGAAGTGGGGGCCGAGCAGTTCTTC
cdr3_aa: CATEVGAEQFF

cdr3_length: 15
clone_size: few
v_call: TRBV28
j_call: TRBJ1-2
d_call: NA
cdr3_nt: TGTGCCAGCAGTTTGCGCGAGCGAACTAACTATGGCTACACCTTC
cdr3_aa: CASSLRERTNYGYTF

cdr3_length: 16
clone_size: few
v_call: TRBV2
j_call: TRBJ1-5
d_call: NA
cdr3_nt: TGTGCCAGCAGTGAAGCGTTAGGGAGTGTGGATCAGCCCCAGCATTTT
cdr3_aa: CASSEALGSVDQPQHF

cdr3_length: 10
clone_size: NA
v_call: TRBV29-1
j_call: TRBJ1-1
d_call: NA
cdr3_nt: TGCAGCGTTGTTCTGAACGAAGCTTTCTTT
cdr3_aa: CSVVLNEAFF

cdr3_length: 14
clone_size: NA
v_call: TRBV7-2
j_call: TRBJ2-2
d_call: TRBD2
cdr3_nt: TGTGCCAGCAGCTCTAGCGGGGCCTCCGGGGAGCTGTTTTTT
cdr3_aa: CASSSSGASGELFF

cdr3_length: 14
clone_size: NA
v_call: TRBV19
j_call: TRBJ2-7
d_call: NA
cdr3_nt: TGTGCCAGTAGTATCTTATCAAACCACCACGAGCAGTACTTC
cdr3_aa: CASSILSNHHEQYF

cdr3_length: 15
clone_size: NA
v_call: TRBV7-3
j_call: TRBJ2-5
d_call: TRBD2
cdr3_nt: TGTGCCAGCAGCTTTGGCCTAGCGGGGGATGAGACCCAGTACTTC
cdr3_aa: CASSFGLAGDETQYF

cdr3_length: 12
clone_size: NA
v_call: TRBV19
j_call: TRBJ2-7
d_call: NA
cdr3_nt: TGTGCCAGTAGTGGGTCAGGGATCGAGCAGTACTTC
cdr3_aa: CASSGSGIEQYF

cdr3_length: 12
clone_size: NA
v_call: TRBV29-1
j_call: TRBJ2-2
d_call: NA
cdr3_nt: TGCAGCGTTGAAGCCTCCACCGGGGAGCTGTTTTTT
cdr3_aa: CSVEASTGELFF

cdr3_length: 16
clone_size: NA
v_call: TRBV27
j_call: TRBJ2-1
d_call: TRBD2
cdr3_nt: TGTGCCAGCAGTTCCCTGACTAGCGGGGGGACTAATGAGCAGTTCTTC
cdr3_aa: CASSSLTSGGTNEQFF

cdr3_length: 16
clone_size: NA
v_call: TRBV28
j_call: TRBJ2-3
d_call: NA
cdr3_nt: TGTGCCAGCAGGCTCGGCCTGATGGGGGCCACAGATACGCAGTATTTT
cdr3_aa: CASRLGLMGATDTQYF

cdr3_length: 11
clone_size: NA
v_call: TRBV19
j_call: TRBJ2-7
d_call: NA
cdr3_nt: TGTGCCAGTAGTATTTCCGGACAGTGGTACTTC
cdr3_aa: CASSISGQWYF

cdr3_length: 14
clone_size: NA
v_call: TRBV4-2
j_call: TRBJ2-2
d_call: TRBD1
cdr3_nt: TGTGCCAGCCGGGACAGCTCTAACACCGGGGAGCTGTTTTTT
cdr3_aa: CASRDSSNTGELFF

cdr3_length: 17
clone_size: NA
v_call: TRBV9
j_call: TRBJ2-4
d_call: TRBD2
cdr3_nt: TGTGCCAGCAGCGTAGATATGGCGGGGGGGCCAGAAAACATTCAGTACTTC
cdr3_aa: CASSVDMAGGPENIQYF

cdr3_length: 16
clone_size: NA
v_call: TRBV7-2
j_call: TRBJ2-2
d_call: NA
cdr3_nt: TGTGCCAGCAGCTTACGGGGCTCCCATACCACCGGGGAGCTGTTTTTT
cdr3_aa: CASSLRGSHTTGELFF

cdr3_length: 11
clone_size: NA
v_call: TRBV10-3
j_call: TRBJ2-1
d_call: NA
cdr3_nt: TGTGCCATCAGTGAGTCGTATGAGCAGTTCTTC
cdr3_aa: CAISESYEQFF

cdr3_length: 14
clone_size: once
v_call: TRBV15
j_call: TRBJ2-2
d_call: NA
cdr3_nt: TGTGCCACCAGCAGAACCGGACCAACCGGGGAGCTGTTTTTT
cdr3_aa: CATSRTGPTGELFF

cdr3_length: 14
clone_size: NA
v_call: TRBV27
j_call: TRBJ2-7
d_call: NA
cdr3_nt: TGTGCCAGCAGTTTAGGTATGGGGTCCTACGAGCAGTACTTC
cdr3_aa: CASSLGMGSYEQYF

cdr3_length: 14
clone_size: NA
v_call: TRBV27
j_call: TRBJ1-5
d_call: NA
cdr3_nt: TGTGCCAGCAGTTCCGGGGCCCTCCGGGAGCCCCAGCATTTT
cdr3_aa: CASSSGALREPQHF

cdr3_length: 14
clone_size: few
v_call: TRBV12-5
j_call: TRBJ1-1
d_call: TRBD1
cdr3_nt: TGTGCTAGTCATCCCGGGACAGGGAACACTGAAGCTTTCTTT
cdr3_aa: CASHPGTGNTEAFF

cdr3_length: 13
clone_size: few
v_call: TRBV13
j_call: TRBJ1-5
d_call: NA
cdr3_nt: TGTGCCAGCAGCTTAGAAAAGGGTCAGCCCCAGCATTTT
cdr3_aa: CASSLEKGQPQHF

cdr3_length: 12
clone_size: NA
v_call: TRBV29-1
j_call: TRBJ2-7
d_call: NA
cdr3_nt: TGCAGCGTCGTTATAGGGGCCGGCGAGCAGTACTTC
cdr3_aa: CSVVIGAGEQYF

cdr3_length: 12
clone_size: NA
v_call: TRBV30
j_call: TRBJ1-2
d_call: NA
cdr3_nt: TGTGCCTGGACAGGTACTAACTATGGCTACACCTTC
cdr3_aa: CAWTGTNYGYTF

cdr3_length: 15
clone_size: NA
v_call: TRBV4-3
j_call: TRBJ1-2
d_call: NA
cdr3_nt: TGCGCCAGCAGCCAAGACGACGGGGGCGACTATGGCTACACCTTC
cdr3_aa: CASSQDDGGDYGYTF

cdr3_length: 8
clone_size: NA
v_call: TRBV29-1
j_call: TRBJ1-1
d_call: NA
cdr3_nt: TGCAGCGTTGTCGGAGCTTTCTTT
cdr3_aa: CSVVGAFF

cdr3_length: 15
clone_size: NA
v_call: TRBV6-1
j_call: TRBJ1-5
d_call: NA
cdr3_nt: TGTGCCAGCAGTGAAGCGCTACAGGACAATCAGCCCCAGCATTTT
cdr3_aa: CASSEALQDNQPQHF

cdr3_length: 12
clone_size: few
v_call: TRBV7-6
j_call: TRBJ1-4
d_call: NA
cdr3_nt: TGTGCCAGCAGCTTAGGCAATGAAAAACTGTTTTTT
cdr3_aa: CASSLGNEKLFF

cdr3_length: 15
clone_size: few
v_call: TRBV29-1
j_call: TRBJ2-1
d_call: NA
cdr3_nt: TGCAGCTCGAGAGGAGGACAAGGTCTCGTCAATGAGCAGTTCTTC
cdr3_aa: CSSRGGQGLVNEQFF

cdr3_length: 12
clone_size: NA
v_call: TRBV9
j_call: TRBJ2-1
d_call: NA
cdr3_nt: TGTGCCAGCAGCGTAGGTGACAATGAGCAGTTCTTC
cdr3_aa: CASSVGDNEQFF

cdr3_length: 15
clone_size: NA
v_call: TRBV7-8
j_call: TRBJ1-6
d_call: TRBD1
cdr3_nt: TGTGCCAGCAGCCCCAGGGGGACCTATAATTCACCCCTCCACTTT
cdr3_aa: CASSPRGTYNSPLHF

cdr3_length: 13
clone_size: NA
v_call: TRBV30
j_call: TRBJ2-7
d_call: TRBD1
cdr3_nt: TGTGCCTGGAGTGGGGACAGCTACTACGAGCAGTACTTC
cdr3_aa: CAWSGDSYYEQYF

cdr3_length: 10
clone_size: few
v_call: TRBV29-1
j_call: TRBJ2-5
d_call: NA
cdr3_nt: TGCAGCGCCACGGGGGAGACCCAGTACTTC
cdr3_aa: CSATGETQYF

cdr3_length: 11
clone_size: NA
v_call: TRBV29-1
j_call: TRBJ2-1
d_call: NA
cdr3_nt: TGCAGCGTTAACGTGGACAATGAGCAGTTCTTC
cdr3_aa: CSVNVDNEQFF

cdr3_length: 14
clone_size: few
v_call: TRBV5-6
j_call: TRBJ2-1
d_call: NA
cdr3_nt: TGTGCCAGCAGCTTGGGAACGGCTTTGAATGAGCAGTTCTTC
cdr3_aa: CASSLGTALNEQFF

cdr3_length: 18
clone_size: NA
v_call: TRBV4-3
j_call: TRBJ1-2
d_call: NA
cdr3_nt: TGCGCCAGCAGCCAAGGGGAAGGGACGAGGGGAGGAACGAAGGGCTACACCTTC
cdr3_aa: CASSQGEGTRGGTKGYTF

cdr3_length: 14
clone_size: once
v_call: TRBV27
j_call: TRBJ2-1
d_call: NA
cdr3_nt: TGTGCCAGCAGTTCCCGATTAGCGTCCAATGAGCAGTTCTTC
cdr3_aa: CASSSRLASNEQFF